The entry below gives a single T cell receptor beta chain sequence along with its context. This CDR3 spans 16 amino acids. CDR1 and CDR2 from the germline V gene are SGHKS and YYEKEE (reference sequence). The V gene lost 2 bases and the J gene lost 15 bases, with 28 bases spanning the gap. For each extraction, RNA and DNA were obtained together from about 20-30 mg of unsorted bulk tissue. A primer matching the constant region was used to make TCR beta cDNA from around 550 ng of total RNA. Employing slightly modified ARM-PCR, three nested multiplex PCR rounds were run, and these gave rise to the TCR beta libraries. Investigators reported that the first two PCR rounds, at about 11 cycles each, used TRBV1-TRBV30 forward primers with a C-beta reverse primer. TCRdb passed the multiplex PCR reads through MiXCR, listing each CDR3 protein once. The sample lists about 22,000 distinct CDR3 sequences, about 79% occurring once.

This specimen comes from a study of tumor-infiltrating lymphocytes in primary liver carcinoma. Sequenced input: liver tumor tissue from sampling region 1. Subset denoted: tumor region T1, superior pole. The clonotype was recovered from a woman between 25 and 40 years old with primary liver carcinoma and hepatitis B virus infection. The chain carries TRBV5-5 and TRBJ2-3; D tentatively fits TRBD1 or TRBD2 (6 bases each). CDR3 nucleotides: TGTGCCAGCAGCTTTGTCGCGGAGGGGGGCACAGATACACATTATTTT. The encoded protein is CASSFVAEGGTDTHYF.